The 20 T cell receptor beta chains presented below share a single source sample, sequenced in a study of vaccination and CD4 T cells after COVID-19. Oncomine TCR Beta short-read sequencing was applied to DNA from cultured CD4+ T cells. TCRdb redid the calling of the PCR reads with MiXCR, one entry per CDR3 protein. This sample has more than 15,000 distinct CDR3 sequences; around 68% occur once, and the top ten carry more than 15%. Indicated treatment: roughly 10-day PBMC culture with coronavirus spike peptide pools or control peptides (ViraFEST assay). Their target antigens are unknown. Input material: CD4+ T cells from blood, cultured in vitro. Receptors originate from a human donor who had recovered from COVID-19.

V gene TRBV7-2 combines with J gene TRBJ2-1, with 14 positions matching TRBD2. The germline V gene has CDR1 SGHTA and CDR2 FQGNSA. The CDR3 has 19 amino acids. V gave up 2 bases and J gave up 6 bases; unmatched junction bases: 12. The CDR3 here is CASSLFAVGGTSGSNEQFF. The DNA for the CDR3 is TGTGCCAGCAGCTTATTTGCTGTCGGGGGGACTAGCGGGAGCAATGAGCAGTTCTTC.

The V gene is TRBV20-1, the J gene TRBJ2-7; 7 bases are shared with TRBD1. CDR1 is DFQATT and CDR2 is SNEGSKA in the germline V gene (reference sequence). V shed 7 bases and J 2 bases; nucleotides not matched to a gene: 14. The CDR3 length is 15 residues. CDR3 nucleotides: TGCAGTGAAAGTTCCCCCAGGGGGAAAACCTACGAGCAGTACTTC. Amino acids: CSESSPRGKTYEQYF.

The rearrangement links TRBV20-1 to TRBJ2-5; D is perhaps TRBD2 (5 bases). The CDR3 sequence is 13 residues long. V was cut by 6 bases and J by 3 bases, with 14 bases left in between. The germline V gene encodes CDR1 DFQATT and CDR2 SNEGSKA (reference sequence). CDR3: CSADWDAKETQYF. CDR3 DNA: TGCAGTGCGGACTGGGATGCCAAAGAGACCCAGTACTTC.

The V gene is TRBV28, the J gene TRBJ1-2; a weak D match, TRBD1 (5 bases). The CDR3 runs to 15 residues. Trimming stripped 2 bases from V and 1 base from J, with 11 bases between. Germline CDR1 and CDR2: MDHEN and SYDVKM. The CDR3 protein is CASSLEGHNNYGYTF. The CDR3 coding sequence is TGTGCCAGCAGTTTAGAAGGACATAATAACTATGGCTACACCTTC.

The rearrangement joins TRBV6-2 or TRBV6-3 to TRBJ2-5; 8 bases match TRBD1. The V segment lost 6 bases and the J segment 9 bases; nucleotides outside the gene matches: 12. CDR1 is MNHEY and CDR2 is SVGEGT in the germline V gene. CDR3 size: 14 residues. The CDR3 region has the DNA TGTGCCAGCAGGGGCTCAGGGGGCGGAGGAGCCCAGTACTTC. Protein sequence: CASRGSGGGGAQYF.

J is TRBJ2-1 and V is TRBV11-3; 9 nucleotides match TRBD2. The CDR3 is 15 amino acids. Unmatched junction bases numbered 9, after V lost 4 bases and J lost 8 bases. The V gene's germline CDR1 is SGHNT and CDR2 YENEEA. CDR3 protein: CASSSQASGTYEQFF. The CDR3 nucleotides read TGTGCCAGCAGCTCTCAGGCTAGCGGGACCTATGAGCAGTTCTTC.

Judged by abundance, this clonotype is hyperexpanded. V usage is TRBV10-3 and J usage is TRBJ1-1; 8 nucleotides match TRBD1. Germline CDR1 ENHRY, CDR2 SYGVKD. There are 14 residues in the CDR3. Germline trimming cut 6 bases from V and 1 base from J; bases unmatched to any gene: 4. The CDR3 DNA reads TGTGCCATCAGGGGACAGGTGGGGAACACTGAAGCTTTCTTT. It translates to CAIRGQVGNTEAFF.

The gene calls are TRBV20-1 and TRBJ2-3, with a possible D match to TRBD2 (6 bases). Trimming pared 5 bases from V and 3 bases from J, leaving 12 bases between. Per the germline V gene, CDR1 is DFQATT and CDR2 is SNEGSKA (reference sequence). CDR3 length: 13 amino acids. CDR3 in DNA: TGCAGTGCTCGGGAGCCCATTACAGATACGCAGTATTTT. Residues: CSAREPITDTQYF.

The count of this clonotype is one. The chain uses TRBV5-4 and TRBJ2-7, with TRBD1 matching 8 bases. V dropped 0 bases and J dropped 7; count of bases not matched to a gene: 9. The germline CDR1 and CDR2 sequences are SGHNT and YYREEE (reference sequence). This CDR3 comprises 15 residues. Here the CDR3 DNA reads TGTGCCAGCAGCTTGGCAGGGGGCAAAGTATATGAGCAGTACTTC. Translation gives CASSLAGGKVYEQYF.

CDR3 in DNA: TGCAGTGCCAACAGGGGCGGCAATCAGCCCCAGCATTTT. Protein sequence: CSANRGGNQPQHF. The chain links TRBV20-1 to TRBJ1-5; 7 nucleotides align to TRBD1. V lost 6 bases to trimming and J lost 2 bases; unmatched junction nucleotides: 4. This CDR3 contains 13 residues. Germline CDR1 reads DFQATT; CDR2 reads SNEGSKA (reference sequence).

The chain links TRBV6-1 to TRBJ2-7; the D gene is possibly TRBD2 (5 bases). This CDR3 comprises 14 residues. The V and J ends lost 0 bases and 9 bases respectively, with 15 bases between them. Germline loops: CDR1 MNHNS, CDR2 SASEGT. DNA for the CDR3: TGTGCCAGCAGTGAAGCCCACACGAGGGATCGGCAGTACTTC. This encodes CASSEAHTRDRQYF.

This clonotype was seen a handful of times. The chain uses TRBV2 and TRBJ2-5, with D possibly being TRBD1 or TRBD2 (5 bases each). The V and J ends lost 4 bases and 5 bases respectively, with 11 bases between them. Germline V gene data show CDR1 as SNHLY and CDR2 as FYNNEI. The CDR3 totals 13 residues. This chain's CDR3 is CASSADSGETQYF. Written as DNA, the CDR3 is TGTGCCAGCAGTGCGGACTCAGGGGAGACCCAGTACTTC.

The chain couples TRBV20-1 to TRBJ1-1, with TRBD1 matching 8 bases. The germline V gene encodes CDR1 DFQATT and CDR2 SNEGSKA (reference sequence). This CDR3 region has 12 residues. The CDR3 DNA sequence: TGCAGCACGCTGGACAGGGCGATGGAAGCTTTCTTT. Encoded protein: CSTLDRAMEAFF.

The chain employs TRBV6-1 and TRBJ1-4, with no clear D. Germline CDR1 is MNHNS and CDR2 is SASEGT. This CDR3 spans 14 amino acids. V was trimmed by 7 bases and J by 0 bases, leaving 9 bases between them. The DNA for the CDR3 is TGTGCCAGCACTTCCGTTGCAACTAATGAAAAACTGTTTTTT. This encodes CASTSVATNEKLFF.

The V gene is TRBV28, the J gene TRBJ1-1; D is unclear. This CDR3 has 13 residues. Germline V gene lookup returns CDR1 MDHEN and CDR2 SYDVKM. The germline V and J ends were trimmed by 5 bases and 7 bases, with 14 bases remaining between them. The CDR3 spells CASSTPDRLEAFF. CDR3 nucleotides: TGTGCCAGCAGTACACCGGACCGTCTTGAAGCTTTCTTT. Using reference TRBV28 and TRBJ1-1 for the parts outside the CDR3, the full variable domain is DVKVTQSSRYLVKRTGEKVFLECVQDMDHENMFWYRQDPGLGLRLIYFSYDVKMKEKGDIPEGYSVSREKKERFSLILESASTNQTSMYLCASSTPDRLEAFFGQGTRLTVV.

This chain uses TRBV20-1 with TRBJ1-1; D not resolved. The CDR3 consists of 11 residues. Trimming shortened V by 3 bases and J by 10 bases, and 12 bases separated the two germline ends. Germline assignment: CDR1 DFQATT and CDR2 SNEGSKA (reference sequence). CDR3 loop: CSASGGPRAFF. Written as DNA, the CDR3 is TGCAGTGCTAGTGGCGGTCCGCGAGCTTTCTTT.

This chain links TRBV5-5 with TRBJ1-5; D is ambiguous. Germline V gene sequence: CDR1 SGHKS, CDR2 YYEKEE (reference sequence). Trimming shortened V by 0 bases and J by 2 bases, and 6 bases separated the two germline ends. The CDR3 runs to 14 residues. The CDR3 DNA reads as TGTGCCAGCAGCTTGGGGCCGCGCAATCAGCCCCAGCATTTT. Protein sequence: CASSLGPRNQPQHF.

By share, this clonotype counts as hyperexpanded (1% or more). This rearrangement joins TRBV7-3 to TRBJ2-7; D is perhaps TRBD1 or TRBD2 (5 bases each). Germline CDR1 is SGHTA and CDR2 is FQGTGA. This CDR3 is built from 15 residues. Trimming shortened V by 3 bases and J by 7 bases, and 19 bases separated the two germline ends. Written as DNA, the CDR3 is TGTGCCAGCAGCTTGGGGGTGGGCCTTGGCTATGAGCAGTACTTC. Protein: CASSLGVGLGYEQYF.

This clonotype was seen more than once but under ten times. The CDR3 here is CSARTSGRTYEQYF. CDR3 DNA sequence: TGCAGTGCCCGGACTAGCGGTCGCACCTACGAGCAGTACTTC. The gene calls are TRBV20-1 and TRBJ2-7; 10 bases map to TRBD2. With V trimmed by 6 bases and J by 2 bases, 7 bases remained unmatched. The CDR3 has 14 residues. Germline V gives CDR1 DFQATT, CDR2 SNEGSKA (reference sequence).

This sequence joins TRBV6-5 and TRBJ2-7; 9 nucleotides line up with TRBD1. Germline V gene lookup returns CDR1 MNHEY and CDR2 SVGAGI. V lost 2 bases to trimming and J lost 4 bases; unmatched junction nucleotides: 3. The CDR3 is 14 residues long. This CDR3 is CASSYGDRVYEQYF. Here the CDR3 DNA reads TGTGCCAGCAGTTACGGGGACAGGGTTTACGAGCAGTACTTC.